A selection of T cell receptor beta chains follows, all from one sample in a study of cytomegalovirus exposure and HLA in healthy donors. Generated by immunoSEQ multiplex PCR, the TCRdb table keeps only in-frame clones and is missing some. The table includes under 150,000 clones, 82% detected once. The material sequenced was PBMCs. These receptors came from a young woman in good health and CMV-seronegative. CDR3s include the opening cysteine and the closing phenylalanine or tryptophan. Fields, in order: CDR3 DNA, CDR3 protein, clone size, J gene, D gene, V gene. The D gene is left open where the match is weak. Rows may omit the clone size; those that give it use once, few, many or a size class.

TGTGCCAGCAGTTGGACAGGGGGCAATGAGGACGGCTACACCTTC,CASSWTGGNEDGYTF,-,TRBJ1-2,TRBD1,TRBV28
TGTGCCAGCAGCGTAGAGGCTAGCGGGGAGTATAAGTTCTTC,CASSVEASGEYKFF,once,TRBJ2-1,TRBD2,TRBV9
TGCGCCAGCAGCCCGGGACTAGCGGACTACAATGAGCAGTTCTTC,CASSPGLADYNEQFF,-,TRBJ2-1,TRBD2,TRBV5-1
TGTGCCAGCATAAGAAGACAGGGAGCCACTGAAGCTTTCTTT,CASIRRQGATEAFF,-,TRBJ1-1,TRBD1,TRBV6-5
TGTGCCAGCAGTATAACAGGGAACACCGGGGAGCTGTTTTTT,CASSITGNTGELFF,-,TRBJ2-2,-,TRBV6-1
TGTGCCAGCACCGAGACGGGGGATCCGTCAGATACGCAGTATTTT,CASTETGDPSDTQYF,-,TRBJ2-3,-,TRBV6-5
TGTGCCACCAGCAGAGGAATCGACTATCCGAACAATGAGCAGTTCTTC,CATSRGIDYPNNEQFF,once,TRBJ2-1,-,TRBV15
TGTGCCAGCAGTTACTCGGGGGGGAGATACAATGAGCAGTTCTTC,CASSYSGGRYNEQFF,-,TRBJ2-1,TRBD2,TRBV6-5
TGTGCCAGCAGTCCAGGGACACCCTGGGGGCAGTTCTTC,CASSPGTPWGQFF,-,TRBJ2-1,-,TRBV6-6
TGTGCCAGCAGAACAGGGGGGGAAGGCTCCTACGAGCAGTACTTC,CASRTGGEGSYEQYF,-,TRBJ2-7,-,TRBV28
TGTGCCATCAGTGAGTCTGGGGGGTCATATGGCTACACCTTC,CAISESGGSYGYTF,-,TRBJ1-2,-,TRBV10-3
TGCGCCAGCGCTCGGCGTCAGGGGGAGGTTGGCTACACCTTC,CASARRQGEVGYTF,-,TRBJ1-2,TRBD1,TRBV5-1
TGCGCCAGCAGCTCATTAGCGGGAATAACCTACAATGAGCAGTTCTTC,CASSSLAGITYNEQFF,-,TRBJ2-1,TRBD2,TRBV5-1
TGTGCCAGCAATCCTAGCGGGTGGTATGAGCAGTTCTTC,CASNPSGWYEQFF,-,TRBJ2-1,TRBD2,TRBV6-1
TGTGCTAGCAGCTCAGGACTAGCGGGATCAACCAATGAGCAGTTCTTC,CASSSGLAGSTNEQFF,-,TRBJ2-1,TRBD2,TRBV7-7
TGTGCCAGCAGCTTAGCAGGGAGAAAAGAGACCCAGTACTTC,CASSLAGRKETQYF,-,TRBJ2-5,-,TRBV7-2
TGTGCCAGCAGCGTCGGGACAGGGGGCTGGGAGGAAAAACTGTTTTTT,CASSVGTGGWEEKLFF,-,TRBJ1-4,TRBD1,TRBV11-2
TGTGCCAGCAGCTTCGACAGAGCATACACTGAAGCTTTCTTT,CASSFDRAYTEAFF,-,TRBJ1-1,-,TRBV5-4
TGTGCCAGCAGGGGGACAGGGGGTTTTGAAAAACTGTTTTTT,CASRGTGGFEKLFF,-,TRBJ1-4,TRBD1,TRBV2
TGTGCCAGCTCACCGATCCCGGGACAGAACTCCTACGAGCAGTACTTC,CASSPIPGQNSYEQYF,once,TRBJ2-7,TRBD1,TRBV18
TGTGCCTGGAGTGTCGGACAGGGGCGCTACACCTTC,CAWSVGQGRYTF,-,TRBJ1-2,TRBD1,TRBV30
TGTGCCAGCAGTCGGGACAGGGCAAGAAATTCACCCCTCCACTTT,CASSRDRARNSPLHF,-,TRBJ1-6,TRBD1,TRBV28
TGTGCCAGCAGTCGGGACAGGACCCGTGAGGGGACCATATATTTT,CASSRDRTREGTIYF,once,TRBJ1-3,TRBD1,TRBV28
TGTGCCTGGAGTGTTGGTGGTAGCGGGGGATCAGAGACCCAGTACTTC,CAWSVGGSGGSETQYF,-,TRBJ2-5,TRBD2,TRBV30
TGTGCCAGCAGCCAACAAAGCGGGGGGGCGTGGGAGACCCAGTACTTC,CASSQQSGGAWETQYF,-,TRBJ2-5,TRBD2,TRBV4-2
TGTGCCAGCAGCTTAACAGGGCGGAATCAGCCCCAGCATTTT,CASSLTGRNQPQHF,few,TRBJ1-5,-,TRBV7-9
TGTGCCAGCAGTCATCCGGGACTAGCCTACAATGAGCAGTTCTTC,CASSHPGLAYNEQFF,once,TRBJ2-1,TRBD2,TRBV28
TGTGCCAGCAGCGTAGGACTTTGGGGCAGGGTGGCGAACACTGAAGCTTTCTTT,CASSVGLWGRVANTEAFF,-,TRBJ1-1,-,TRBV9
TGTGCCAGCAGCCAGACAGTCACAGATACGCAGTATTTT,CASSQTVTDTQYF,-,TRBJ2-3,-,TRBV5-4
TGTGCCAGTACGATGGGGCTCGCCTCTGGAAACACCATATATTTT,CASTMGLASGNTIYF,-,TRBJ1-3,-,TRBV19
TGCGCCAGCAGCCTACGGACAGAGTCCACAGATACGCAGTATTTT,CASSLRTESTDTQYF,-,TRBJ2-3,-,TRBV4-1
TGTGCCAGCAGTTACTCGGGCGGGGGGGCTCGAGAGACCCAGTACTTC,CASSYSGGGARETQYF,-,TRBJ2-5,TRBD2,TRBV6-6
TGCGCCAGCAGCCAAGAATCCGGGGTCACAGATACGCAGTATTTT,CASSQESGVTDTQYF,-,TRBJ2-3,-,TRBV4-3
TGTGCCAGTAGTACCTACGACAGGGGAGGTGCGGGCTACACTGAAGCTTTCTTT,CASSTYDRGGAGYTEAFF,-,TRBJ1-1,TRBD1,TRBV19
TGTGCCAGCAGCTCCTCTACAGGGTCCTATGGCTACACCTTC,CASSSSTGSYGYTF,-,TRBJ1-2,-,TRBV7-2
TGTGCCAGCAGCCCAAGCAATTTAGCGGGACTATACACCGGGGAGCTGTTTTTT,CASSPSNLAGLYTGELFF,few,TRBJ2-2,TRBD2,TRBV7-6
TGTGCCAGCAGTAAACTCGGGACAGCCATGAACACTGAAGCTTTCTTT,CASSKLGTAMNTEAFF,-,TRBJ1-1,TRBD1,TRBV2
TGCGCCAGCAGCTTGGGGTCTGGCAGGGGAAAGGAAAAACTGTTTTTT,CASSLGSGRGKEKLFF,-,TRBJ1-4,-,TRBV5-1
TGTGCCAGCAGTTACGCTAGCGGGAGTTTTAGCTACGAGCAGTACTTC,CASSYASGSFSYEQYF,once,TRBJ2-7,TRBD2,TRBV6-6
TGTGCCAGTACCCTGCGGGGAGAAGCTTTCTTT,CASTLRGEAFF,-,TRBJ1-1,-,TRBV19
TGTGCCTGGACCTCCTCCGGGACAGGGGTCGGCTACACCTTC,CAWTSSGTGVGYTF,-,TRBJ1-2,TRBD1,TRBV30
TGTGCCACCAGCACGGGGGTGACTAATGAAAAACTGTTTTTT,CATSTGVTNEKLFF,-,TRBJ1-4,-,TRBV15
TGTGCCAGCCAGCGAGGGGGTAGCACAGATACGCAGTATTTT,CASQRGGSTDTQYF,-,TRBJ2-3,-,TRBV6-5